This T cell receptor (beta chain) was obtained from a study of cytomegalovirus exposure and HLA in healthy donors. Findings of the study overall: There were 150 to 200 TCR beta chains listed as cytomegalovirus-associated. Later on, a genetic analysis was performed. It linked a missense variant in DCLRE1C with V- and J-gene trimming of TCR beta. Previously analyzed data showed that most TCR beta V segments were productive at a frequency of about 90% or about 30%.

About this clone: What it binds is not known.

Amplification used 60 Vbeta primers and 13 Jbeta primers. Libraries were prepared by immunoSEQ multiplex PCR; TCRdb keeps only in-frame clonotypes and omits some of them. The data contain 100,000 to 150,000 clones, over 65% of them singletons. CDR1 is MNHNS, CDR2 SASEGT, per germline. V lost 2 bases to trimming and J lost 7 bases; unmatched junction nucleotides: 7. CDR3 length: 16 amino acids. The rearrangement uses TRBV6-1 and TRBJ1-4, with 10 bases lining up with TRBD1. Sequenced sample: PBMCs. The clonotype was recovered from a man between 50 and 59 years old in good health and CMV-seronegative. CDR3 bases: TGTGCCAGCAGTGAAAAGGGGACAGGGGTGGGTGAAAAACTGTTTTTT. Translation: CASSEKGTGVGEKLFF.